This TCR beta chain stems from a study of post-analysis software for immune sequencing data. Overall study context: Disease courses included relapsing-remitting, secondary progressive and progressive-relapsing multiple sclerosis.

Whole-study findings and limits: Samples made in the same batch grouped tightly together by F measure. Controls significantly exceeded multiple sclerosis patients in normalized Chao1 diversity. Compared with controls, patients had more of about 5 TRBV segments, including TRBV5-6, TRBV5-1 and TRBV20-1.

Researchers reported that TCR beta cDNA libraries carried unique molecular identifiers. Between about 0.95 and 11 million T cells gave rise to hundreds of thousands of cDNA molecules. TCRdb used MiXCR to reprocess the PCR reads, holding one entry per CDR3 protein. The sample consists of about 820,000 distinct CDR3 sequences, roughly 50% of them appearing once. Concerning this clonotype: Its matching antigen is unknown.

Trimming at V came to 3 bases and at J to 6 bases, leaving 4 bases not matched to a gene. From germline, CDR1 is MNHNY and CDR2 SVGAGI (reference sequence). This CDR3 has 14 residues. The origin of this receptor is a girl aged 10-17 years with multiple sclerosis. Sequencing was done on a sample of blood. The rearrangement uses TRBV6-6 and TRBJ1-2; 10 bases match TRBD1. Here the CDR3 DNA reads TGTGCCAGCAGTTATTCGACAGGGGGCAATGGCTACACCTTC. The encoded protein is CASSYSTGGNGYTF.